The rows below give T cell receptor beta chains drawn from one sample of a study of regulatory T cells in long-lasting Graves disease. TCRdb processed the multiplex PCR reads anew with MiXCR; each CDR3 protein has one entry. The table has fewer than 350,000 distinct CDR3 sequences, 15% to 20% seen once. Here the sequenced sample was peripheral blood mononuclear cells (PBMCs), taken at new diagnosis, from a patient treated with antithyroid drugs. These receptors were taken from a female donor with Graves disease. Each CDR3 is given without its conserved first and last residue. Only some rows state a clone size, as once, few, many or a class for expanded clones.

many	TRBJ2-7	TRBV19	ASSIGTGNEQY
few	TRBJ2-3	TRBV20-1	SANPGGSTDTQY
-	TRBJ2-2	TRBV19	ASWSRGYTGELF
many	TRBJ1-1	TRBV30	AWSDTGSTEAF
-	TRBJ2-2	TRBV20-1	SARPVGRSPAGELF
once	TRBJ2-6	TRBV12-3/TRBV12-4	ASRKAGTSDNYSGANVLT
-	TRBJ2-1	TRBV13	ASRPSSAISYNEQF
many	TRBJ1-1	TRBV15	ATSFFGGGFTEAF
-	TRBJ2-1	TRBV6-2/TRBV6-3	ASSWTSGRPYNEQF
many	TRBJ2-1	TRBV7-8	ASSLDPLAATGGENEQF
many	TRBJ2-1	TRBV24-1	ATSDLLVPSGEQF
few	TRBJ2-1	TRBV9	ASSVARQANEQF
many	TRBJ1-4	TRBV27	AGSYGVGVNEKLF
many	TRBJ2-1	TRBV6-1	ASSPGVAGHNEQF
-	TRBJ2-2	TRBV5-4	ASSLLAGWSGTGELF
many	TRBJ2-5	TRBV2	ASNPLRGAGETQY
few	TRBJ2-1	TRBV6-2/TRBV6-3	ASSYFRVLAGDNEQF
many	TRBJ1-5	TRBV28	ASSAGTGVYQPQH